A single sample gave rise to the 19 T cell receptor beta chains below, sequenced in a study of preoperative IRX-2 immunotherapy in early breast cancer. The treatment is: preoperative locoregional IRX-2 cytokine immunotherapy. The repertoire was sequenced with immunoSEQ multiplex PCR; TCRdb's copy has only in-frame clones and lacks some. This sample has 34,000 or so clones, with 75% to 90% found just once. This specimen consisted of lymph node tissue, obtained from a patient treated with IRX-2 immunotherapy. The receptors here all came from a human donor with breast cancer.

The V gene is TRBV6-1, the J gene TRBJ2-2; D is unresolved. The CDR3 sequence is 18 residues long. CDR1 MNHNS and CDR2 SASEGT come from the germline V gene. V was cut by 2 bases and J by 0 bases, with 16 bases left in between. The CDR3 reads CASSERWLSHTNTGELFF. In nucleotides, the CDR3 is TGTGCCAGCAGTGAAAGGTGGCTGTCGCACACGAACACCGGGGAGCTGTTTTTT.

The chain links TRBV5-1 to TRBJ2-1; no clear D. CDR1 SGHRS and CDR2 YFSETQ come from the germline V gene. This CDR3 region has 14 residues. V was shortened by 0 bases and J by 3 bases, with 7 bases between the two germline ends. The CDR3 DNA sequence: TGCGCCAGCAGCTTGGACGTTTACTACAATGAGCAGTTCTTC. This translates into CASSLDVYYNEQFF.

The genes are TRBV25-1 and TRBJ2-7; no firm D call. Trimming took off 4 bases at V and 0 bases at J, with 10 bases between the two ends. This CDR3 region has 14 residues. Germline loops: CDR1 MGHDK, CDR2 SYGVNS. DNA for the CDR3: TGTGCCAGCAGTGCAGACGCCGCCTCCTACGAGCAGTACTTC. This codes for CASSADAASYEQYF.

The chain has TRBV30 and TRBJ1-5; D is possibly TRBD1 (6 bases). The germline gives CDR1 GTSNPN, CDR2 SVGIG (reference sequence). V dropped 0 bases and J dropped 7 bases, with 13 bases sitting between them. The CDR3 spans 14 residues. The CDR3 spells CAWSVGQGYQPQHF. CDR3 bases: TGTGCCTGGAGTGTCGGGCAGGGGTACCAGCCCCAGCATTTT.

The chain employs TRBV19 and TRBJ1-5; D is uncertain. Germline CDR1 LNHDA, CDR2 SQIVND (reference sequence). With 6 bases removed from V and 1 base from J, the gap between germline ends came to 10 bases. CDR3 length equals 14 residues. CDR3 amino acids: CASRAGVSNQPQHF. CDR3 bases: TGTGCCAGTAGGGCCGGGGTAAGCAATCAGCCCCAGCATTTT. Together with reference TRBV19 and TRBJ1-5, the CDR3 gives the full variable domain: DGGITQSPKYLFRKEGQNVTLSCEQNLNHDAMYWYRQDPGQGLRLIYYSQIVNDFQKGDIAEGYSVSREKKESFPLTVTSAQKNPTAFYLCASRAGVSNQPQHFGDGTRLSIL.

The V gene is TRBV28, the J gene TRBJ2-4; no definite D call. V dropped 6 bases and J dropped 0 bases, with 12 bases sitting between them. Germline values: CDR1 MDHEN, CDR2 SYDVKM. The length of the CDR3 is 15 residues. The CDR3 spells CASRGSVLAKNIQYF. CDR3 coding DNA: TGTGCCAGCAGAGGCTCGGTACTAGCCAAAAACATTCAGTACTTC.

The rearrangement links TRBV6-8 to TRBJ1-5; D unresolved. From germline, CDR1 is MNHGY and CDR2 SAAAGT. Trimming removed 8 bases from V and 3 bases from J, with 11 bases in between. The length of the CDR3 is 13 residues. CDR3 nucleotides: TGTGCCAGCGCTGGTCCCCACAATCAGCCCCAGCATTTT. It yields the protein CASAGPHNQPQHF.

V gene TRBV1 combines with J gene TRBJ2-2; TRBD2 is the table's D call and was not checked against the DNA. TRBV1 is flagged as a pseudogene. The CDR3 totals 16 residues. Here the CDR3 reads CASSQDHGINTGELFF. CDR3 in DNA: TGCGCCAGCAGCCAAGATCACGGGATTAACACCGGGGAGCTGTTTTTT.

The J gene is TRBJ2-5, the V gene TRBV19; 8 nucleotides line up with TRBD2. V lost 4 bases, J lost 2 bases, and 6 bases stayed unmatched. The V gene's germline CDR1 is LNHDA and CDR2 SQIVND (reference sequence). The CDR3 runs 15 residues. This CDR3 is CASSTLAGSQETQYF. CDR3 nucleotide sequence: TGTGCCAGTAGTACCTTAGCGGGGAGTCAAGAGACCCAGTACTTC.

This rearrangement joins TRBV7-5 to TRBJ2-1; TRBD2, the table's D call, was not compared with the DNA. TRBV7-5 is labeled a pseudogene. CDR3 length equals 15 residues. The CDR3 sequence: CASTPPGTSGNEQFF. The CDR3 nucleotides read TGTGCCAGCACCCCACCCGGGACTAGCGGCAATGAGCAGTTCTTC.

This chain links TRBV29-1 with TRBJ2-7, with 8 positions matching TRBD2. Unmatched junction bases numbered 6, after V lost 7 bases and J lost 4 bases. Germline V gene sequence: CDR1 SQVTM, CDR2 ANQGSEA. The CDR3 totals 12 residues. CDR3 loop: CSASGSGYEQYF. CDR3 in DNA: TGCAGCGCGAGCGGGAGTGGATACGAGCAGTACTTC.

The CDR3 DNA sequence: TGTGCCAGCTCACCCCCGTTAGAGATACAGGGGGCAGGTGGCTACACCTTC. Its translation: CASSPPLEIQGAGGYTF. J is TRBJ1-2 and V is TRBV18; 9 bases are a match to TRBD1. The CDR3 is made up of 17 amino acids. From germline, CDR1 is KGHSH and CDR2 LQKENI. Trimming cost V 3 bases and J 7 bases; bases outside gene matches: 15.

This sequence joins TRBV29-1 and TRBJ2-7; D possibly corresponds to TRBD1 (5 bases). CDR3 length: 13 residues. Trimming shortened V by 7 bases and J by 0 bases, and 13 bases separated the two germline ends. CDR1 and CDR2 from the germline V gene are SQVTM and ANQGSEA. CDR3 DNA: TGCAGCGCCCTAGGTGACAGCTCCTACGAGCAGTACTTC. Translated, it gives CSALGDSSYEQYF.

V is TRBV5-1 and J is TRBJ2-7, with 14 bases identical to TRBD2. Germline assignment: CDR1 SGHRS and CDR2 YFSETQ. CDR3 length: 17 residues. V was pared by 0 bases and J by 1 base, with 3 bases of the junction left unmatched. CDR3 loop: CASSLGLAGGQSYEQYF. The CDR3 region has the DNA TGCGCCAGCAGCTTGGGACTAGCGGGAGGGCAGTCCTACGAGCAGTACTTC.

The V call is TRBV28, the J call TRBJ2-7; TRBD2 matches at 8 bases. This CDR3 has 14 amino acids. V lost 7 bases to trimming and J lost 2 bases; unmatched junction nucleotides: 7. In germline, CDR1 is MDHEN, CDR2 SYDVKM. The CDR3 protein is CASIGGVTTYEQYF. The CDR3 DNA reads as TGTGCCAGCATCGGGGGGGTCACAACCTACGAGCAGTACTTC.

This clone was recorded only once. The J gene is TRBJ2-7, the V gene TRBV10-2, with D hard to call. This CDR3 has 13 residues. V was trimmed by 2 bases and J by 3 bases, leaving 8 bases between them. Germline values: CDR1 WSHSY, CDR2 SAAADI. CDR3 residues: CASSEASDYEQYF. Written as DNA, the CDR3 is TGCGCCAGCAGTGAGGCCTCCGACTACGAGCAGTACTTC.

Judged by abundance, this clone is medium-sized (0.01 to 0.1%). The V gene is TRBV11-3, the J gene TRBJ2-5; 10 nucleotides align to TRBD2. The V segment lost 8 bases and the J segment 0 bases; nucleotides outside the gene matches: 12. This CDR3 is built from 17 residues. Germline CDR1 reads SGHNT; CDR2 reads YENEEA. The CDR3 region has the DNA TGTGCCAGCCTCGGGGCTAGCGGGGGCGGGTACCAAGAGACCCAGTACTTC. Protein: CASLGASGGGYQETQYF.

This chain joins TRBV23-1 and TRBJ2-3, with 8 bases aligning to TRBD2. TRBV23-1 is an ORF for which the function is uncertain. The CDR3 sequence is 14 residues long. J was trimmed by 4 bases and V by 6 bases; bases with no gene match: 6. The CDR3 DNA reads TGCGCCAGCAGCTTGGGACTAGGGGCAGATACGCAGTATTTT. Translating gives CASSLGLGADTQYF.

The chain carries TRBV6-8 and TRBJ1-1, with 8 bases matching TRBD1. J was trimmed by 2 bases and V by 7 bases; bases with no gene match: 9. Per the germline V gene, CDR1 is MNHGY and CDR2 is SAAAGT. The CDR3 covers 15 residues. CDR3 loop: CASIGTGKLNTEAFF. DNA for the CDR3: TGTGCCAGCATCGGGACAGGCAAACTTAACACTGAAGCTTTCTTT.